Presented here are 32 T cell receptor beta chains from one specimen sequenced in a study of patients and donors after allogeneic stem cell transplantation. TCRdb reprocessed the RT-PCR reads via MiXCR and lists one record per CDR3 protein. The sample holds 150,000 to 200,000 distinct CDR3 sequences; 20% to 25% are singletons and the top ten take about 25%. Sequencing was done on a sample of blood, either unsorted or a sorted T cell fraction (not recorded which). These receptors came from a human donor who was either an allogeneic HSCT recipient or a stem cell or donor lymphocyte infusion donor (not recorded which). It is not recorded whose cells these are; they may come from a transplant donor.

The J gene is TRBJ2-1, the V gene TRBV7-3; D unresolved. From germline, CDR1 is SGHTA and CDR2 FQGTGA. This CDR3 is built from 16 residues. The V end was cut by 1 base, the J end by 6 bases, with 16 bases between. The CDR3 here is CASSLISSYTGNEQFF. The CDR3 DNA reads as TGTGCCAGCAGCTTAATTTCTTCTTATACGGGCAATGAGCAGTTCTTC.

This clonotype was seen more than once but under ten times. This sequence joins TRBV5-1 and TRBJ1-1; 7 positions agree with TRBD1. Germline V CDR1 and CDR2: SGHRS, YFSETQ. The trim removed 5 bases at V and 0 bases at J, leaving 16 bases unmatched. This CDR3 contains 18 residues. Written as DNA, the CDR3 is TGCGCCAGCAGAGCCCCCGGAGGTTGGGGACAGTTGAACACTGAAGCTTTCTTT. Residues: CASRAPGGWGQLNTEAFF.

The sample holds a few counts of this clonotype. The chain uses TRBV7-9 and TRBJ1-1; 10 bases agree with TRBD1. Germline V gene lookup returns CDR1 SEHNR and CDR2 FQNEAQ (reference sequence). This CDR3 is 16 amino acids long. V shed 0 bases, J shed 4 bases, and the junction held 5 bases outside the gene matches. CDR3 residues: CASSLAPGQGGTEAFF. The DNA for the CDR3 is TGTGCCAGCAGCTTAGCGCCCGGACAGGGGGGCACTGAAGCTTTCTTT.

This clonotype showed up just a few times. This CDR3 reads CAISGVNEKLFF. The DNA for the CDR3 is TGTGCCATCTCGGGGGTTAATGAAAAACTGTTTTTT. The V and J genes are TRBV10-3 and TRBJ1-4; possibly TRBD1 for D (5 bases). There are 12 residues in the CDR3. The germline CDR1 and CDR2 sequences are ENHRY and SYGVKD. V lost 8 bases to trimming and J lost 4 bases, with 8 bases between them.

This clonotype was seen a handful of times. Written as DNA, the CDR3 is TGTGCCACCAGCAGTCGGGACAGGGGGCAGAATCAGCCCCAGCATTTT. Amino acids: CATSSRDRGQNQPQHF. This chain uses TRBV15 with TRBJ1-5; 12 positions agree with TRBD1. The CDR3 is made up of 16 amino acids. V lost 3 bases, J lost 4 bases, and 4 bases stayed unmatched. Germline CDR1 reads LNHNV; CDR2 reads YYDKDF (reference sequence).

This clonotype was detected only a few times. The CDR3 loop is CASSQGRGRAPGNTIYF. The DNA for the CDR3 is TGCGCCAGCAGCCAAGGTCGCGGCAGGGCCCCTGGAAACACCATATATTTT. The chain carries TRBV4-1 and TRBJ1-3; a weak D match, TRBD1 (5 bases). This CDR3 has 17 residues. V lost 1 base and J 2 bases, leaving 15 bases between the germline ends. CDR1 MGHRA and CDR2 YSYEKL come from the germline V gene.

V gene TRBV4-3 combines with J gene TRBJ2-3, with D possibly TRBD2 on 6 matching bases. Germline V lookup: CDR1 LGHNA, CDR2 YSLEER. This CDR3 comprises 15 residues. Trimming removed 0 bases from V and 8 bases from J, with 15 bases in between. CDR3 sequence reads: CASSQDKRALVTQYF. DNA of the CDR3: TGCGCCAGCAGCCAAGACAAGCGGGCACTTGTTACGCAGTATTTT.

This clonotype has only a few counts. The chain couples TRBV6-5 to TRBJ1-6; TRBD1 might be the D (5 bases). The V gene's germline CDR1 is MNHEY and CDR2 SVGAGI. The CDR3 is 18 amino acids. Trimming took 5 bases from V and 7 from J, leaving 24 bases between them. As DNA, the CDR3 is TGTGCCAGCAGTCAGTGGGGCCCAGTTTATTTCAACAATTCACCCCTCCACTTT. It specifies CASSQWGPVYFNNSPLHF.

The rearrangement joins TRBV20-1 to TRBJ2-3; no clear D. V was pared by 2 bases and J by 0 bases, with 12 bases between. The length of the CDR3 is 15 residues. Germline CDR1 is DFQATT and CDR2 is SNEGSKA (reference sequence). CDR3 region: CSARKASSSTDTQYF. The CDR3 nucleotides read TGCAGTGCTAGAAAGGCTTCTTCTAGCACAGATACGCAGTATTTT.

There are a few counts of this clonotype. CDR3 bases: TGCGCCAGCAGCTCGGGACAGATGAACACTGAAGCTTTCTTT. This sequence encodes CASSSGQMNTEAFF. This chain links TRBV5-1 with TRBJ1-1; 7 bases are shared with TRBD1. The CDR3 is 14 residues long. Germline V gene data show CDR1 as SGHRS and CDR2 as YFSETQ. Trimming cost V 3 bases and J 0 bases; bases outside gene matches: 2.

The genes are TRBV20-1 and TRBJ2-1; 12 bases align to TRBD2. The CDR3 has 15 residues. The germline V gene encodes CDR1 DFQATT and CDR2 SNEGSKA (reference sequence). Trimming at V came to 6 bases and at J to 3 bases, leaving 6 bases not matched to a gene. This CDR3 reads CSALSSGGVYNEQFF. The CDR3 bases are TGCAGTGCGTTGTCTAGCGGGGGGGTCTACAATGAGCAGTTCTTC.

The chain is built from TRBV3-1 and TRBJ2-3; D not certain. V gave up 0 bases and J gave up 0 bases, with 13 bases separating them. This CDR3 has 17 residues. Germline CDR1 is LGHDT and CDR2 is YNNKEL (reference sequence). CDR3 amino acids: CASSQDVQTISTDTQYF. The CDR3 DNA follows: TGTGCCAGCAGCCAAGACGTGCAGACAATTAGCACAGATACGCAGTATTTT.

Of note for this clonotype: This is likely a read error, given that the CDR3 carries no conserved phenylalanine or tryptophan at its end. This rearrangement joins TRBV3-1 to TRBJ1-2, with D possibly being TRBD1 (5 bases). CDR3 length: 15 amino acids. Germline CDR1 is LGHDT and CDR2 is YNNKEL (reference sequence). V lost 2 bases and J 6 bases, leaving 16 bases between the germline ends. CDR3 region: CASSQTGTGRDGYTL. In nucleotides, the CDR3 is TGTGCCAGCAGCCAAACCGGGACGGGCAGAGATGGCTACACCCTC.

This sequence joins TRBV4-3 and TRBJ1-6; D call uncertain. Germline values: CDR1 LGHNA, CDR2 YSLEER. This CDR3 comprises 15 residues. Trimming stripped 0 bases from V and 9 bases from J, with 12 bases between. CDR3 loop: CASSQDQALTSPLHF. The CDR3 DNA sequence: TGCGCCAGCAGCCAAGATCAAGCCCTCACTTCACCCCTCCACTTT.

About this clonotype: A much larger clone is a single base away; this may be a read error. The rearrangement links TRBV6-4 to TRBJ1-2; D call uncertain. This CDR3 region has 15 residues. V dropped 2 bases and J dropped 4 bases, with 14 bases sitting between them. Germline values: CDR1 MRHNA, CDR2 SNTAGT. Here the CDR3 reads CASSDPQMGGYGYTF. The CDR3 coding sequence is TGTGCCAGCAGTGACCCTCAAATGGGAGGCTATGGCTACACCTTC.

The chain couples TRBV7-3 to TRBJ2-2; D perhaps matches TRBD2 (5 bases). The germline V gene encodes CDR1 SGHTA and CDR2 FQGTGA. The CDR3 is 13 residues long. Trimming took 7 bases from V and 0 from J, leaving 6 bases between them. The CDR3 sequence: CASKLANTGELFF. For the CDR3, the DNA is TGTGCCAGCAAACTAGCGAACACCGGGGAGCTGTTTTTT.

The chain recombines TRBV12-3 or TRBV12-4 with TRBJ2-3, with D possibly TRBD1 on 6 matching bases. Trimming removed 2 bases from V and 5 bases from J, with 14 bases in between. The CDR3 is 15 residues long. CDR3 sequence reads: CASSLQGQYGDTQYF. CDR3 nucleotide sequence: TGTGCCAGCAGTTTACAAGGACAGTATGGAGATACGCAGTATTTT.

This clonotype was seen ten or more times. This chain connects TRBV7-9 to TRBJ1-1; D is undetermined. Trimming took 4 bases from V and 3 from J, leaving 6 bases between them. Per germline, CDR1 SEHNR and CDR2 FQNEAQ (reference sequence). The CDR3 length is 12 residues. Here the CDR3 DNA reads TGTGCCAGCAGCTCCAGCTACACTGAAGCTTTCTTT. This gives the protein CASSSSYTEAFF.

This chain joins TRBV7-2 and TRBJ1-2, with 7 bases aligning to TRBD1. From germline, CDR1 is SGHTA and CDR2 FQGNSA. The CDR3 totals 15 residues. The V segment lost 5 bases and the J segment 2 bases; nucleotides outside the gene matches: 8. As DNA, the CDR3 is TGTGCCAGCAGCCCACAACAGGGGCTGAACTATGGCTACACCTTC. Protein sequence: CASSPQQGLNYGYTF.

The V gene is TRBV9, the J gene TRBJ2-2; no clear D. CDR1 is SGDLS and CDR2 is YYNGEE in the germline V gene. Trimming removed 4 bases at V and 7 bases at J, with 11 bases between. The CDR3 loop spans 13 amino acids. CDR3 in DNA: TGTGCCAGCAGCCCCATGGTAGGCGGGGAGCTGTTTTTT. It encodes CASSPMVGGELFF. The full variable domain, rest sourced from reference TRBV9 and TRBJ2-2, is DSGVTQTPKHLITATGQRVTLRCSPRSGDLSVYWYQQSLDQGLQFLIQYYNGEERAKGNILERFSAQQFPDLHSELNLSSLELGDSALYFCASSPMVGGELFFGEGSRLTVL.

The chain recombines TRBV18 with TRBJ2-7; D may match TRBD1 or TRBD2 (5 bases each). Per the germline V gene, CDR1 is KGHSH and CDR2 is LQKENI. Trimming pared 5 bases from V and 2 bases from J, leaving 16 bases between. This CDR3 spans 15 amino acids. Here the CDR3 reads CASSAPGTVTYEQYF. The CDR3 nucleotides are TGTGCCAGCTCAGCGCCGGGGACGGTCACCTACGAGCAGTACTTC. Complete variable domain (other parts from reference TRBV18 and TRBJ2-7): NAGVMQNPRHLVRRRGQEARLRCSPMKGHSHVYWYRQLPEEGLKFMVYLQKENIIDESGMPKERFSAEFPKEGPSILRIQQVVRGDSAAYFCASSAPGTVTYEQYFGPGTRLTVT.

This clonotype has only a few counts. This rearrangement joins TRBV6-5 to TRBJ2-1, with D tentatively TRBD2 (5 bases). Germline V gene sequence: CDR1 MNHEY, CDR2 SVGAGI. This CDR3 comprises 13 residues. Trimming cost V 6 bases and J 10 bases, with 16 bases left between them. The CDR3 loop is CASRRTSGVEQFF. The CDR3 bases are TGTGCCAGCAGGCGGACCTCCGGGGTGGAGCAGTTCTTC.

The chain uses TRBV18 and TRBJ2-1; D possibly corresponds to TRBD1 (6 bases). Germline V gene sequence: CDR1 KGHSH, CDR2 LQKENI. There are 17 residues in the CDR3. V was shortened by 3 bases and J by 5 bases, with 20 bases between the two germline ends. The CDR3 DNA reads TGTGCCAGCTCACCCTGGACAGCAACCTATACGGACAATGAGCAGTTCTTC. Amino acids: CASSPWTATYTDNEQFF. The whole variable domain, filled in from reference TRBV18 and TRBJ2-1, reads NAGVMQNPRHLVRRRGQEARLRCSPMKGHSHVYWYRQLPEEGLKFMVYLQKENIIDESGMPKERFSAEFPKEGPSILRIQQVVRGDSAAYFCASSPWTATYTDNEQFFGPGTRLTVL.

This clonotype has ten or more counts. The rearrangement joins TRBV5-1 to TRBJ1-1, with D unclear. V lost 7 bases to trimming and J lost 5 bases, with 18 bases between them. CDR3 length equals 14 residues. Germline V gives CDR1 SGHRS, CDR2 YFSETQ. The CDR3 reads CASGFQPRDTEAFF. The DNA of the CDR3 is TGCGCCAGCGGGTTTCAGCCGAGGGATACTGAAGCTTTCTTT.

The chain employs TRBV7-8 and TRBJ1-2; D gene unclear. The CDR3 is 14 residues long. V lost 4 bases, J lost 3 bases, and 12 bases lay in between. Germline CDR1 reads SGHVS; CDR2 reads FQNEAQ. The CDR3 DNA is TGTGCCAGCAGCTGGACGGATCAGTACTATGGCTACACCTTC. This sequence encodes CASSWTDQYYGYTF.

This clonotype was counted between two and nine times. CDR3 sequence: CASSLAGDTGELFF. The CDR3 nucleotides are TGCGCCAGCAGCTTGGCCGGGGACACCGGGGAGCTGTTTTTT. The chain employs TRBV5-1 and TRBJ2-2, with a tentative D call TRBD2 (5 bases). CDR3 length equals 14 residues. V lost 0 bases to trimming and J lost 3 bases, with 6 bases between them. Germline V gives CDR1 SGHRS, CDR2 YFSETQ.

CDR3 protein: CATSKDRGFQETQYF. The CDR3 coding sequence is TGTGCCACCAGCAAGGACAGGGGGTTTCAAGAGACCCAGTACTTC. The V and J genes are TRBV15 and TRBJ2-5, with 10 bases lining up with TRBD1. The CDR3 has 15 amino acids. V was pared by 4 bases and J by 2 bases, with 4 bases of the junction left unmatched. Germline lookup yields CDR1 LNHNV and CDR2 YYDKDF (reference sequence).

V usage is TRBV20-1 and J usage is TRBJ2-7; D unclear. There are 11 residues in the CDR3. V was pared by 6 bases and J by 3 bases, with 9 bases between. From germline, CDR1 is DFQATT and CDR2 SNEGSKA (reference sequence). CDR3 coding DNA: TGCAGTGCCCCCGACGGCTACGAGCAGTACTTC. Translated, it gives CSAPDGYEQYF.

The rearrangement joins TRBV3-1 to TRBJ2-7; D is possibly TRBD2 (5 bases). Germline loops: CDR1 LGHDT, CDR2 YNNKEL (reference sequence). Trimming stripped 2 bases from V and 6 bases from J, with 14 bases between. The CDR3 runs 14 residues. The CDR3 loop is CASSQLGGWGEQYF. Written as DNA, the CDR3 is TGTGCCAGCAGCCAACTCGGCGGGTGGGGCGAGCAGTACTTC.

This clonotype was counted between two and nine times. The chain carries TRBV6-5 and TRBJ1-1, with D possibly matching TRBD1 (6 bases). Trimming took 4 bases from V and 1 from J, leaving 10 bases between them. The CDR3 contains 14 residues. Per germline, CDR1 MNHEY and CDR2 SVGAGI. CDR3 sequence (DNA): TGTGCCAGCAGTTTCGGGACACCGAACACTGAAGCTTTCTTT. Residues: CASSFGTPNTEAFF.

J is TRBJ1-1 and V is TRBV20-1; D not certain. Trimming removed 3 bases at V and 5 bases at J, with 10 bases between. Per the germline V gene, CDR1 is DFQATT and CDR2 is SNEGSKA (reference sequence). The CDR3 runs 12 residues. This CDR3 reads CSAREGRTEAFF. The CDR3 nucleotides read TGCAGTGCTAGGGAAGGGAGGACTGAAGCTTTCTTT.

Written as DNA, the CDR3 is TGTGCCAGCATACAGGGTTACTCTGGAAACACCATATATTTT. The encoded protein is CASIQGYSGNTIYF. The V and J genes are TRBV7-9 and TRBJ1-3, with a weak D call TRBD1 (6 bases). This CDR3 comprises 14 residues. Germline V gene data show CDR1 as SEHNR and CDR2 as FQNEAQ (reference sequence). Trimming removed 7 bases at V and 0 bases at J, with 10 bases between.